This is a list of T cell receptor beta chains from one sample in a study of PD-1 blockade in mismatch repair-deficient tumors. Assay used: immunoSEQ multiplex PCR; TCRdb lists only in-frame clones, some missing. This sample carries 45,000 to 55,000 clones, about 84% of them seen once, and the ten largest clones take less than 9%. The source was peripheral blood, collected less than 21 weeks after starting pembrolizumab. The receptors come from an adult with mismatch repair-deficient cancer. Both conserved end residues are part of each CDR3. The order of the fields is clone size, V gene, CDR3 protein. The size of a clone is reported for some rows only, either as once, few or many, or as a class for expanded clones.

>-|TRBV1
CTSSRRELRAGEYNEQFF
>once|TRBV10-3
CAISSTPPGEETQYF
>-|TRBV6-1
CASSEYRTSYEQYF
>-|TRBV7-2
CASSWGEVSGELFF
>few|TRBV7-8
CASSRDRAYEQYF
>-|TRBV5-1
CASSFGQEGTEAFF
>few|TRBV2
CASRGQGGSPQHF
>few|TRBV5-1
CASMLRGGYEQYF
>-|TRBV15
CATSRDDGETQYF
>-|TRBV30
CAWSGTGGEAFF
>-|TRBV11-2
CASSLGDLTTYEQYF
>-|TRBV29-1
CSVTGTGETQYF
>-|TRBV5-1
CASSQGTQSAYEQYF
>-|TRBV7-9
CASSLGGGGLDGPQHF
>once|TRBV7-2
CASSLGGFGDITYEQYF
>few|TRBV6-5
CASRDLVENIQYF
>-|TRBV6-1
CASSERGVPLSSGNTIYF
>-|TRBV4-2
CASSSKASGANVLTF
>-|TRBV7-2
CASSWDKYEQYF
>-|TRBV19
CASEPGTGGSNQPQHF
>few|TRBV6-1
CASSVSDPAGAYEQYF
>-|TRBV14
CASSAGRKLFF
>-|TRBV30
CAWSGDRGRTEAFF
>-|TRBV12-5
CASGLGTGDPGANVLTF
>-|TRBV29-1
CSVVSGIGNEQFF
>-|TRBV5-1
CASSNGLQETQYF
>-|TRBV27
CASSWDRNNEQFF
>-|TRBV7-9
CASSSAPLGGEQFF
>-|TRBV27
CASSIKRTGNTEAFF
>-|TRBV7-3
CASSLGGRGSYNEQFF
>-|TRBV5-6
CASIKANYGYTF
>once|TRBV7-8
CASSSLSGSTYEQYF
>-|TRBV30
CAWSVGQGRSAFF
>-|TRBV6-6
CASIKGRTYEQYF
>-|TRBV29-1
CSVTGTLDNEQFF
>-|TRBV4-1
CASKGAADTQYF
>-|TRBV9
CASSDRTSGGGNEQFF
>-|TRBV27
CASNVGRTSSYEQYF
>-|TRBV10-3
CATDSGEGTYEQYF
>-|TRBV14
CASSPLGGDLNEQFF
>-|TRBV19
CASSPSRDRNQPQHF
>-|TRBV7-2
CASSPRTAFYGYTF
>-|TRBV28
CASSLLNQPQHF
>-|TRBV30
CAWSKVEAFF
>-|TRBV27
CASRRQGMEYSNQPQHF
>-|TRBV5-1
CASSTEGAASLNYGYTF
>-|TRBV7-9
CASSSPGLAGGNEQFF
>once|TRBV7-2
CASSLAASGSSYNEQFF
>-|TRBV6-6
CASSYSDRPTDTQYF
>once|TRBV5-1
CASSETGQQHTGELFF
>-|TRBV5-4
CASSLGGTTATDTQYF
>-|TRBV6-5
CASSHSGFEQFF
>once|TRBV6-5
CASSYLDTQYF
>-|TRBV9
CASSAGTYSNQPQHF
>-|TRBV6-1
CASSDSLAGHENIQYF
>-|TRBV4-3
CASSPVAGASYEQYF
>medium-sized|TRBV27
CASSWGQITGELFF
>-|TRBV5-1
CASDRDSSTDTQYF
>once|TRBV30
CAWGALGSAAQHF